The source of this T cell receptor (beta chain) is a study of shared clonotypes between healthy human individuals. Across the study: CD4 naive and CD4 memory each took three plates per donor, while CD8 naive took two and CD8 memory one. Points from the study as a whole: Clonotype sharing among donors was expected to depend on sequencing depth. Large sequencing depth failed to make sorted-subset sequencing complete, rarefaction showed.

The protocol was immunoSEQ multiplex PCR, while the TCRdb copy is restricted to in-frame clones and leaves out a portion. The sample has about 2.1 million clones; roughly 91% are singletons. The naive CD8 population came from CD45RO-negative cells selected for CCR7, without terminally differentiated effector memory CD45RA+ cells. This clone has a single count. Its antigen is undetermined. The TCR originated in a man between 18 and 29 years old in good health. Some clones in this sample may be carry-over from other donors' samples. The sequenced material came from naive CD8+ T cells from PBMCs.

CDR3 residues: CASSLEGTGQPQHF. CDR3 sequence (DNA): TGTGCCAGCAGCTTGGAAGGAACCGGGCAGCCCCAGCATTTT. J is TRBJ1-5 and V is TRBV5-8, with no clear D. Germline V CDR1 and CDR2: SGHTS, YDEGEE. The V and J ends lost 0 bases and 7 bases respectively, with 11 bases between them. The CDR3 length is 14 residues.